These 6 T cell receptor beta chains share one sample of origin, sequenced in a study of blood T cell repertoires in COVID-19. The repertoire was sequenced with immunoSEQ multiplex PCR; TCRdb's copy has only in-frame clones and lacks some. The sample yields about 170,000 clones, approximately 82% seen once. The sequencing input was PBMCs or T cells enriched from blood (not recorded which). These receptors all come from a woman aged 45-65 years in a cohort exposed to, infected with or recovered from COVID-19 (not recorded which).

In its sample, this clone was seen a few times. This CDR3 is also generated by other DNA sequences in the sample. This sequence joins TRBV10-3 and TRBJ1-2, with 7 bases that match TRBD1. Germline CDR1 is ENHRY and CDR2 is SYGVKD. The trim removed 6 bases at V and 2 bases at J, leaving 6 bases unmatched. The CDR3 is 14 amino acids. The CDR3 protein is CAIRGGQENYGYTF. Written as DNA, the CDR3 is TGTGCCATCAGGGGAGGACAGGAGAACTATGGCTACACCTTC.

This chain connects TRBV5-1 to TRBJ1-4, with D tentatively TRBD1 (6 bases). V shed 5 bases and J shed 5 bases, with 16 bases lying between them. This CDR3 spans 15 amino acids. From germline, CDR1 is SGHRS and CDR2 YFSETQ. CDR3 protein: CASSLRGSLNEKLFF. The CDR3 DNA sequence: TGCGCCAGCAGTTTGAGGGGGTCGCTGAATGAAAAACTGTTTTTT.

The chain joins TRBV19 to TRBJ1-5, with 9 bases that match TRBD1. The V segment lost 4 bases and the J segment 4 bases; nucleotides outside the gene matches: 8. Germline lookup yields CDR1 LNHDA and CDR2 SQIVND (reference sequence). CDR3 size: 16 residues. The CDR3 DNA is TGTGCCAGTAGTAGGGGACAGGGACGAGAAAATCAGCCCCAGCATTTT. It encodes CASSRGQGRENQPQHF.

The sample holds one count of this clone. This chain connects TRBV7-9 to TRBJ2-2, with a weak D call TRBD1 (5 bases). Trimming removed 3 bases from V and 0 bases from J, with 8 bases in between. CDR3 length equals 15 residues. The germline V gene has CDR1 SEHNR and CDR2 FQNEAQ (reference sequence). The CDR3 is CASSFTGANTGELFF. CDR3 bases: TGTGCCAGCAGCTTCACAGGTGCGAACACCGGGGAGCTGTTTTTT.

The chain combines TRBV2 with TRBJ2-7; a possible D gene is TRBD1 (5 bases). The CDR3 extends over 15 amino acids. Germline CDR1 SNHLY, CDR2 FYNNEI. The ends were cut back, 4 bases at V and 3 bases at J, with 16 bases in the middle. CDR3 DNA: TGTGCCAGCAGTGTTGGGCAGGGCTTCGTCTACGAGCAGTACTTC. This codes for CASSVGQGFVYEQYF.

V gene TRBV21-1 combines with J gene TRBJ2-1; TRBD1, the table's D call, was not compared with the DNA. TRBV21-1 is a known pseudogene. The CDR3 length is 15 residues. The CDR3 DNA is TGTGCCAGCAGCCTTCTCGACAGGGTTGATAATGAGCAGTTCTTC. Protein product: CASSLLDRVDNEQFF.